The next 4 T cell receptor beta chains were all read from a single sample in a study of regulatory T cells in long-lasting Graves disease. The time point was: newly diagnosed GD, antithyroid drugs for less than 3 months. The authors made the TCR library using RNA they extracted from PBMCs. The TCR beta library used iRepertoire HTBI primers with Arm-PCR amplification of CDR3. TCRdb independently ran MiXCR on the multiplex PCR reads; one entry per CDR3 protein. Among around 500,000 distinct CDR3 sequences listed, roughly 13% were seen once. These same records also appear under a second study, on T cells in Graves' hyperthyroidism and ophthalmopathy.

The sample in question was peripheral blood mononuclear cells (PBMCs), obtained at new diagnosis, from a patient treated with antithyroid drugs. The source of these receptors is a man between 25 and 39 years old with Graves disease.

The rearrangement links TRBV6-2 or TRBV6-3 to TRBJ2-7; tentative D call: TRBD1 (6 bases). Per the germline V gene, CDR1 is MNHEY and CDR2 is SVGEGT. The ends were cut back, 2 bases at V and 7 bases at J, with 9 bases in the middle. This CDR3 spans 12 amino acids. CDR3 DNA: TGTGCCAGCAGTTACCAGGGGCAAGAGCAGTACTTC. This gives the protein CASSYQGQEQYF.

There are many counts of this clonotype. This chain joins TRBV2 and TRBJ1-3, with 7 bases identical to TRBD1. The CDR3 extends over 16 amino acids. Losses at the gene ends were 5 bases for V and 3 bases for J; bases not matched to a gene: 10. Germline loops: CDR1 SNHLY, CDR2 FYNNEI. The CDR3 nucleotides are TGTGCCAGCAGTTTGGGACAGCCTCACGGTGGAAACACCATATATTTT. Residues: CASSLGQPHGGNTIYF.

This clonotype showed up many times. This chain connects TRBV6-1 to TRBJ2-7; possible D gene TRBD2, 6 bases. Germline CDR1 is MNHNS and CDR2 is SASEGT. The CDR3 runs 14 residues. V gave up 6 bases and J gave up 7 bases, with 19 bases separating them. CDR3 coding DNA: TGTGCCAGCAGCTCCGCGCTAGCGATATCTGAGCAGTACTTC. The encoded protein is CASSSALAISEQYF.

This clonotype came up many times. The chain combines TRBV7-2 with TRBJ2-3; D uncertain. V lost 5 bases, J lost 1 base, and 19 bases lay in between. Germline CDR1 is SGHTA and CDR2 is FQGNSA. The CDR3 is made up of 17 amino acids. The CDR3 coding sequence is TGTGCCAGCAGCCCTCGAGCGTCTAGGGTGGGCACAGATACGCAGTATTTT. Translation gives CASSPRASRVGTDTQYF.